This T cell receptor beta chain is from a study of ipilimumab plus nivolumab after autologous stem cell transplantation. At the level of the study: DLBCL patients had primary refractory or relapsed disease.

Generated by immunoSEQ multiplex PCR, the TCRdb table keeps only in-frame clones and is missing some. The sample shows 15,000 to 20,000 clones, about three quarters of them seen only once. Through week 26, nivolumab 3 mg/kg IV was given weeks 1, 4, 7, 10, then biweekly. This CDR3 region has 19 residues. The germline V gene has CDR1 SGHTA and CDR2 FQGNSA. V was cut by 5 bases and J by 4 bases, with 29 bases left in between. V usage is TRBV7-2 and J usage is TRBJ1-2; unclear D gene. The sequencing used PBMCs, collected in a trial of ipilimumab plus nivolumab as post-transplant consolidation. The TCR sequence derives from a male donor with diffuse large B-cell lymphoma. The CDR3 here is CASSPEVVDVAIRGYGYTF. The CDR3 DNA is TGTGCCAGCAGCCCAGAGGTCGTGGACGTCGCGATCCGGGGCTATGGCTACACCTTC.